The 27 T cell receptor beta chains reported below all come from one sample, sequenced in a study of T cells in localized non-small cell lung cancer. The data were produced by immunoSEQ multiplex PCR, yet TCRdb's version contains in-frame clones alone and is incomplete. The repertoire holds 30,000 or so clones, with 70% to 90% as singletons. Material: peripheral blood mononuclear cells, obtained before any cancer treatment. Receptor source: a woman aged 35 to 70 with stage III lung adenocarcinoma.

V gene TRBV9 combines with J gene TRBJ2-5; TRBD2 aligns across 12 bases. V lost 3 bases, J lost 5 bases, and 20 bases stayed unmatched. The CDR3 sequence is 20 residues long. In germline, CDR1 is SGDLS, CDR2 YYNGEE. The CDR3 DNA reads TGTGCCAGCAGCGCCTCGACTAGCGGGAGATTTTCCCTGGCTCTGGAGACCCAGTACTTC. It translates to CASSASTSGRFSLALETQYF.

The rearrangement links TRBV30 to TRBJ2-3, with TRBD2 matching over 9 bases. The germline V gene has CDR1 GTSNPN and CDR2 SVGIG (reference sequence). V was clipped by 0 bases and J by 1 base; unmatched bases: 2. This CDR3 comprises 15 residues. CDR3 region: CAWSVAGGRTDTQYF. The CDR3 nucleotides are TGTGCCTGGAGTGTAGCGGGGGGACGCACAGATACGCAGTATTTT.

The chain couples TRBV27 to TRBJ1-5; TRBD1 aligns across 8 bases. The germline CDR1 and CDR2 sequences are MNHEY and SMNVEV (reference sequence). Unmatched junction bases numbered 10, after V lost 3 bases and J lost 6 bases. The CDR3 is made up of 16 amino acids. CDR3 nucleotides: TGTGCCAGCAGTTTGAGGGTAGGACAGGGACCTCAGCCCCAGCATTTT. It translates to CASSLRVGQGPQPQHF.

V and J are TRBV7-9 and TRBJ2-1, with 7 bases identical to TRBD2. CDR1 is SEHNR and CDR2 is FQNEAQ in the germline V gene (reference sequence). V lost 5 bases and J lost 4; bases outside the gene matches: 5. The CDR3 is 14 amino acids. CDR3 protein: CASSPTGGYNEQFF. In nucleotides, the CDR3 is TGTGCCAGCAGCCCCACGGGGGGATACAATGAGCAGTTCTTC.

V gene TRBV6-5 combines with J gene TRBJ1-2; tentative D call: TRBD1 (5 bases). The V and J ends lost 0 bases and 8 bases respectively, with 10 bases between them. The CDR3 covers 13 residues. CDR1 MNHEY and CDR2 SVGAGI come from the germline V gene. The CDR3 reads CASSYSGEYGYTF. CDR3 sequence (DNA): TGTGCCAGCAGTTACTCAGGGGAATACGGCTACACCTTC.

The V and J genes are TRBV27 and TRBJ2-3; unclear D gene. The CDR3 runs to 15 residues. Germline lookup yields CDR1 MNHEY and CDR2 SMNVEV (reference sequence). V lost 0 bases and J lost 9, with 16 bases in between. The CDR3 bases are TGTGCCAGCAGTTTATCTAGACTTTCCTTGGGGACGCAGTATTTT. Protein: CASSLSRLSLGTQYF.

V gene TRBV10-3 combines with J gene TRBJ2-2; 7 bases map to TRBD2. J lost 2 bases, V lost 0 bases, and 3 bases had no gene match. CDR1 and CDR2 from the germline V gene are ENHRY and SYGVKD. The CDR3 sequence is 16 residues long. CDR3 region: CAISESSGVNTGELFF. DNA of the CDR3: TGTGCCATCAGTGAGTCCAGCGGGGTAAACACCGGGGAGCTGTTTTTT.

The chain carries TRBV15 and TRBJ2-5; D is unresolved. V lost 0 bases, J lost 5 bases, and 10 bases lay in between. CDR1 and CDR2 from the germline V gene are LNHNV and YYDKDF (reference sequence). CDR3 size: 14 residues. Here the CDR3 reads CATSRDPTSETQYF. Written as DNA, the CDR3 is TGTGCCACCAGCAGAGATCCGACCTCGGAGACCCAGTACTTC.

The chain links TRBV13 to TRBJ2-2; 10 nucleotides agree with TRBD1. V lost 4 bases and J lost 9; bases outside the gene matches: 14. Germline CDR1 PRHDT, CDR2 FYEKMQ (reference sequence). This CDR3 is 17 amino acids long. The CDR3 bases are TGTGCCAGCAGCTCAAACCGACAGGGGGCCATCTTCCGGGAGCTGTTTTTT. This translates into CASSSNRQGAIFRELFF.

V usage is TRBV9 and J usage is TRBJ2-1, with D possibly being TRBD2 (5 bases). V lost 0 bases to trimming and J lost 3 bases, with 16 bases between them. This CDR3 contains 17 residues. The V gene's germline CDR1 is SGDLS and CDR2 YYNGEE. The CDR3 DNA reads as TGTGCCAGCAGCGTAGTAAGCAGCGGAGCCTTCTACAATGAGCAGTTCTTC. It encodes CASSVVSSGAFYNEQFF.

CDR3 sequence: CASRGHPNTEAFF. The DNA for the CDR3 is TGTGCCAGTCGAGGCCACCCGAACACTGAAGCTTTCTTT. The V and J genes are TRBV19 and TRBJ1-1; no firm D call. This CDR3 contains 13 residues. Germline V gives CDR1 LNHDA, CDR2 SQIVND (reference sequence). V gave up 8 bases and J gave up 1 base, with 11 bases separating them. Variable domain in full (rest from reference TRBV19 and TRBJ1-1): DGGITQSPKYLFRKEGQNVTLSCEQNLNHDAMYWYRQDPGQGLRLIYYSQIVNDFQKGDIAEGYSVSREKKESFPLTVTSAQKNPTAFYLCASRGHPNTEAFFGQGTRLTVV.

J is TRBJ1-2 and V is TRBV7-2; unclear D gene. Trimming took off 5 bases at V and 6 bases at J, with 7 bases between the two ends. The V gene's germline CDR1 is SGHTA and CDR2 FQGNSA. The CDR3 sequence is 11 residues long. The CDR3 sequence: CASSDGDGYTF. Written as DNA, the CDR3 is TGTGCCAGCAGCGACGGGGATGGCTACACCTTC.

Here the CDR3 reads CASREGSEQYF. CDR3 in DNA: TGTGCCAGCAGGGAAGGGAGCGAGCAGTACTTC. The chain uses TRBV27 and TRBJ2-7, with a weak D call TRBD2 (5 bases). V lost 6 bases and J lost 6, with 9 bases in between. The germline V gene has CDR1 MNHEY and CDR2 SMNVEV (reference sequence). CDR3 length: 11 residues.

The chain couples TRBV4-2 to TRBJ2-3; D remains ambiguous. Per the germline V gene, CDR1 is LGHNA and CDR2 is YNFKEQ. Trimming stripped 0 bases from V and 0 bases from J, with 16 bases between. This CDR3 is 18 amino acids long. CDR3 coding DNA: TGTGCCAGCAGCCAAGATCGGGTGACCGCAGCGAGCACAGATACGCAGTATTTT. As protein: CASSQDRVTAASTDTQYF.

The gene calls are TRBV10-1 and TRBJ1-2, with D hard to call. CDR3 length equals 23 residues. Germline values: CDR1 WNHNN, CDR2 SYGVQD (reference sequence). V lost 5 bases to trimming and J lost 4 bases, with 41 bases between them. Here the CDR3 reads CASSFIVRSRKTYGSRKTYGYTF. The CDR3 bases are TGCGCCAGCAGTTTTATCGTAAGATCGCGAAAGACCTATGGATCGCGAAAGACCTATGGCTACACCTTC.

In its sample, this clone was seen a few times. This chain connects TRBV6-1 to TRBJ2-7, with 10 positions matching TRBD2. V trimming: 1 base; J trimming: 1 base; junction bases outside the gene matches: 1. Germline loops: CDR1 MNHNS, CDR2 SASEGT. The CDR3 length is 15 residues. The CDR3 loop is CASSEEAGGSYEQYF. In DNA, the CDR3 is TGTGCCAGCAGTGAAGAAGCGGGAGGGTCCTACGAGCAGTACTTC.

There are a few counts of this clone. The rearrangement links TRBV7-2 to TRBJ1-2, with D uncertain. The CDR3 extends over 14 amino acids. The V gene's germline CDR1 is SGHTA and CDR2 FQGNSA. Trimming stripped 1 base from V and 1 base from J, with 7 bases between. CDR3 loop: CASSLVFGNYGYTF. CDR3 in DNA: TGTGCCAGCAGCTTAGTCTTTGGTAACTATGGCTACACCTTC.

This clone appeared once. V and J are TRBV11-2 and TRBJ1-2; 7 nucleotides match TRBD1. Losses at the gene ends were 7 bases for V and 0 bases for J; bases not matched to a gene: 11. CDR1 and CDR2 from the germline V gene are SGHAT and FQNNGV. The CDR3 consists of 16 residues. CDR3 protein: CASTPIRGRSNYGYTF. The CDR3 DNA follows: TGTGCCAGCACCCCGATCAGGGGGAGGTCTAACTATGGCTACACCTTC.

The DNA of the CDR3 is TGTGCCAGCAGTTACTCGAGGCAGGGATGGACTGAAGCTTTCTTT. This gives the protein CASSYSRQGWTEAFF. The rearrangement uses TRBV6-5 and TRBJ1-1; D may be TRBD1 (5 bases). CDR3 length: 15 amino acids. Trimming pared 0 bases from V and 5 bases from J, leaving 13 bases between. Germline CDR1 reads MNHEY; CDR2 reads SVGAGI.

J is TRBJ2-4 and V is TRBV7-9; weak D call: TRBD1 (5 bases). The V and J ends lost 4 bases and 3 bases respectively, with 10 bases between them. Germline V gene data show CDR1 as SEHNR and CDR2 as FQNEAQ (reference sequence). The CDR3 contains 14 residues. The CDR3 region is CASSSIRGKNIQYF. CDR3 nucleotides: TGTGCCAGCAGCTCAATAAGGGGCAAAAACATTCAGTACTTC.

The rearrangement uses TRBV13 and TRBJ2-3; TRBD1 or TRBD2 may be the D gene (5 bases each). The V gene lost 3 bases and the J gene lost 1 base, with 11 bases spanning the gap. From germline, CDR1 is PRHDT and CDR2 FYEKMQ (reference sequence). This CDR3 is built from 15 residues. The CDR3 spells CASSFGARRTDTQYF. The CDR3 bases are TGTGCCAGCAGCTTCGGGGCCCGGCGCACAGATACGCAGTATTTT. Full variable domain (rest looked up from reference TRBV13 and TRBJ2-3): AAGVIQSPRHLIKEKRETATLKCYPIPRHDTVYWYQQGPGQDPQFLISFYEKMQSDKGSIPDRFSAQQFSDYHSELNMSSLELGDSALYFCASSFGARRTDTQYFGPGTRLTVL.

V is TRBV30 and J is TRBJ1-2, with unresolved D. From germline, CDR1 is GTSNPN and CDR2 SVGIG (reference sequence). V gave up 6 bases and J gave up 4 bases, with 15 bases separating them. The CDR3 is made up of 13 amino acids. The CDR3 DNA reads TGTGCCTGTGTCGGTATCGGGCTCTATGGCTACACCTTC. Translated, it gives CACVGIGLYGYTF.

This clone was seen once. The chain uses TRBV14 and TRBJ2-1; TRBD2 matches 7 bases. The ends lost 3 bases at V and 1 base at J; junction bases unmatched: 3. Per the germline V gene, CDR1 is SGHDN and CDR2 is FVKESK. This CDR3 has 15 amino acids. CDR3 residues: CASSHPGGSYNEQFF. CDR3 in DNA: TGTGCCAGCAGCCATCCGGGAGGATCCTACAATGAGCAGTTCTTC.

J is TRBJ1-1 and V is TRBV6-1; 8 nucleotides align to TRBD1. Germline V gives CDR1 MNHNS, CDR2 SASEGT. The J segment lost 5 bases and the V segment lost 9 bases, leaving 5 bases of the junction unmatched. The length of the CDR3 is 12 residues. The CDR3 spells CASRRQGTEAFF. For the CDR3, the DNA is TGTGCCAGTCGCAGACAGGGGACTGAAGCTTTCTTT.

V usage is TRBV9 and J usage is TRBJ1-5, with 8 nucleotides matching TRBD1. CDR1 is SGDLS and CDR2 is YYNGEE in the germline V gene. This CDR3 region has 17 residues. V dropped 3 bases and J dropped 0; count of bases not matched to a gene: 8. This CDR3 is CASSGGQAITSNQPQHF. In DNA, the CDR3 is TGTGCCAGCAGCGGGGGACAGGCGATTACTAGCAATCAGCCCCAGCATTTT.

The gene calls are TRBV7-8 and TRBJ2-3; 11 nucleotides line up with TRBD2. CDR3 length equals 16 residues. From germline, CDR1 is SGHVS and CDR2 FQNEAQ. J was trimmed by 10 bases and V by 5 bases; bases with no gene match: 14. CDR3 residues: CASSARRLAGRKAQYF. The CDR3 bases are TGTGCCAGCAGCGCAAGAAGACTAGCGGGGAGGAAAGCGCAGTATTTT.

The chain carries TRBV4-1 and TRBJ2-1; 9 nucleotides agree with TRBD1. CDR1 and CDR2 from the germline V gene are MGHRA and YSYEKL. The CDR3 contains 14 residues. Trimming cost V 4 bases and J 9 bases; bases outside gene matches: 7. CDR3 sequence (DNA): TGCGCCAGCAGCCCGCCTGACAGGGGGAGTGAGCAGTTCTTC. Translated: CASSPPDRGSEQFF.